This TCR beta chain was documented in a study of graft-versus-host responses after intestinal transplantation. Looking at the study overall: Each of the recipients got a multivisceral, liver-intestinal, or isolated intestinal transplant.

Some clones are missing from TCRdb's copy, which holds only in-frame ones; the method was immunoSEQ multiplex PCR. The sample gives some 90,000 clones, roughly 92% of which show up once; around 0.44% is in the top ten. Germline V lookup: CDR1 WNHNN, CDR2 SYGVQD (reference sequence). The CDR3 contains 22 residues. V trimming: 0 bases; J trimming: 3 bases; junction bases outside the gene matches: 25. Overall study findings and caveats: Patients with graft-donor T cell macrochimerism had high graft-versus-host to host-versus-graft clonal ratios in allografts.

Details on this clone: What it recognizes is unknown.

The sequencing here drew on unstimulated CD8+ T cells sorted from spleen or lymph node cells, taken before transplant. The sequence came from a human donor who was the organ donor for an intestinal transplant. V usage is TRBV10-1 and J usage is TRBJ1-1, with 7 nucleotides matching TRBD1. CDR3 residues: CASSESTRQGLLTARMDTEAFF. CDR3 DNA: TGCGCCAGCAGTGAGTCAACGAGACAGGGACTTCTGACAGCGCGGATGGACACTGAAGCTTTCTTT.